This TCR beta chain is drawn from a study of cytomegalovirus exposure and HLA in healthy donors. Study overall: The 120 or so validation repertoires were reported in a later analysis to have been generated on the same platform as the roughly 720 first-cohort repertoires.

Points from the study as a whole: A list of about 180 TCR beta chains associated with cytomegalovirus was given. According to a later analysis, TCR clusters from the first cohort tended to co-occur in the 120 or so validation repertoires.

Note on this clone: Antigen: not known.

The assay was immunoSEQ multiplex PCR, and TCRdb's table has in-frame clones only and misses some. This table has approximately 150,000 clones, approximately 90% appearing once. The donors belonged to the roughly 110-subject validation cohort, separate from the roughly 720-subject first cohort. Germline CDR1 is SGHVS and CDR2 is FQNEAQ. CDR3 length: 15 residues. V was clipped by 0 bases and J by 4 bases; unmatched bases: 2. The genes are TRBV7-8 and TRBJ2-3; 9 bases agree with TRBD2. Material: PBMCs. The TCR comes from a man between 18 and 35 years old in good health and CMV-seronegative. CDR3 protein: CASSLASGGADTQYF. The DNA of the CDR3 is TGTGCCAGCAGCTTAGCTAGCGGGGGCGCAGATACGCAGTATTTT.